This T cell receptor beta chain was sequenced during a study of PD-1 blockade in classical Hodgkin lymphoma. TCRdb's copy holds only in-frame clones and misses some; the assay was immunoSEQ multiplex PCR. The sample consists of about 98,000 clones, 92% of them appearing once. The germline gives CDR1 SQVTM, CDR2 ANQGSEA. This CDR3 region has 14 residues. The trim removed 0 bases at V and 6 bases at J, leaving 2 bases unmatched. Brentuximab vedotin exposure varied among the patients, all of whom had relapsed after autologous stem cell transplantation. The genes are TRBV29-1 and TRBJ2-2, with TRBD1 matching 9 bases. The source of this sequence is a human donor with classical Hodgkin lymphoma. The sample here was peripheral blood mononuclear cells (PBMCs), taken at baseline. The CDR3 nucleotides are TGCAGCGTTGAAGACCGGACAGGGGCCGGGGAGCTGTTTTTT. It translates to CSVEDRTGAGELFF.